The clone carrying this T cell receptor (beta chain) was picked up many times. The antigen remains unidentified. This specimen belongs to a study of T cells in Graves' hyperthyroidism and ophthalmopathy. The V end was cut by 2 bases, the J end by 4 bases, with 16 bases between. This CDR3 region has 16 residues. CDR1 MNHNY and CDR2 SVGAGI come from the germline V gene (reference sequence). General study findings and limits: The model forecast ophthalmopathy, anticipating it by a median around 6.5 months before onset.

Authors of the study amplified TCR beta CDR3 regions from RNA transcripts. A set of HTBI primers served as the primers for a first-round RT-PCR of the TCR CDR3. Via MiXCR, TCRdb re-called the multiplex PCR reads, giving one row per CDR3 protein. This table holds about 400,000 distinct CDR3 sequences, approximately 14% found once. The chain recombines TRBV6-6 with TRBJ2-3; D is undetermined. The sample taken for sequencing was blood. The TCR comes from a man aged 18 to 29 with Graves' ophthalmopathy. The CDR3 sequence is CASSYDRMPRADTQYF. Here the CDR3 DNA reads TGTGCCAGCAGTTACGATAGGATGCCTCGAGCAGATACGCAGTATTTT.